The clone carrying this TCR beta chain has only a few counts. This sample was included in a study of neurological immune-mediated disorders. V was clipped by 3 bases and J by 5 bases, with 15 bases between them. This CDR3 is built from 15 residues. Germline-derived CDR1 and CDR2 are LGHDT and YNNKEL (reference sequence). TCRdb passed the 5' RACE reads through MiXCR, listing each CDR3 protein once. The top ten clones hold about 27% of a sample with approximately 27,000 distinct CDR3 sequences, around 21% of them seen once. The specimen was CD4+ T cells from blood. The origin of this receptor is a man aged 50 to 59 with HTLV-1-associated myelopathy (HAM/TSP). This sequence joins TRBV3-1 and TRBJ2-3; a weak D match, TRBD1 (5 bases). The CDR3 nucleotides are TGTGCCAGCAGCCATGAAACTGTCCAGGGAGATACGCAGTATTTT. Translation: CASSHETVQGDTQYF.